This T cell receptor (beta chain) stems from a study of early T cells in non-severe SARS-CoV-2 infection. This clonotype was picked up many times. The TCR library protocol was used to attach unique molecular identifiers. These identifiers were attached to individual cDNA molecules. Via MiXCR, TCRdb re-called the 5' RACE reads, giving one row per CDR3 protein. The data show about 50,000 distinct CDR3 sequences, less than 10% seen once. V lost 5 bases, J lost 3 bases, and 13 bases stayed unmatched. Germline CDR1 reads SEHNR; CDR2 reads FQNEAQ (reference sequence). The CDR3 is 16 amino acids. This TCR was sampled from an adult who was a healthcare worker with PCR-confirmed SARS-CoV-2 infection or an uninfected control (not recorded which). The sample here was whole blood, taken at baseline. The chain carries TRBV7-9 and TRBJ2-7; 7 bases are a match to TRBD1. The CDR3 DNA reads TGTGCCAGCAGCCGCACCGCCTGGGACAGCAACTACGAGCAGTACTTC. Translation gives CASSRTAWDSNYEQYF.